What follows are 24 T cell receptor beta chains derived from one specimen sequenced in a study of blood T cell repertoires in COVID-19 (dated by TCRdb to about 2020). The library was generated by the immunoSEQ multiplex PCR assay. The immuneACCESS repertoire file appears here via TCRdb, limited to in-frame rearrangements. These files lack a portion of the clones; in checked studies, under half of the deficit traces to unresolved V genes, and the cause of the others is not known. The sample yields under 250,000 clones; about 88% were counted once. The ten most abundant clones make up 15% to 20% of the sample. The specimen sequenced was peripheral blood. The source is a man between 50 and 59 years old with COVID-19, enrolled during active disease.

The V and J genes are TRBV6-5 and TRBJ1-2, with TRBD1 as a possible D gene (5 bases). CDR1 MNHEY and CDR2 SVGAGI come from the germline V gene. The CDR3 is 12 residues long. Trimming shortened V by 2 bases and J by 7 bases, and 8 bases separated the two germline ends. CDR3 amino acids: CASSYIGGGYTF. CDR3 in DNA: TGTGCCAGCAGTTACATCGGGGGTGGCTACACCTTC.

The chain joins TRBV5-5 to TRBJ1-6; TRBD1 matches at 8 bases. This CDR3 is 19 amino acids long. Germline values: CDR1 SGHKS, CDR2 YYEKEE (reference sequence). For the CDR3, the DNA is TGTCCCCGCAGCAACGGGGGGCAGGGGGCGGGCTCCTATAATTCACCCCTCCACTTT. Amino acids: CPRSNGGQGAGSYNSPLHF.

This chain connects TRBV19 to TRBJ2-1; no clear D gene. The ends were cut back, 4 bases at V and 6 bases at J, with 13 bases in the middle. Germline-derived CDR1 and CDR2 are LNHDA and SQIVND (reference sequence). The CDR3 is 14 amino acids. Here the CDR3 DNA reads TGTGCCAGTAGTAACGGGTTATGGCGCAATGAGCAGTTCTTC. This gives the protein CASSNGLWRNEQFF. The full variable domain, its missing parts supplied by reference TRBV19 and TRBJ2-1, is DGGITQSPKYLFRKEGQNVTLSCEQNLNHDAMYWYRQDPGQGLRLIYYSQIVNDFQKGDIAEGYSVSREKKESFPLTVTSAQKNPTAFYLCASSNGLWRNEQFFGPGTRLTVL.

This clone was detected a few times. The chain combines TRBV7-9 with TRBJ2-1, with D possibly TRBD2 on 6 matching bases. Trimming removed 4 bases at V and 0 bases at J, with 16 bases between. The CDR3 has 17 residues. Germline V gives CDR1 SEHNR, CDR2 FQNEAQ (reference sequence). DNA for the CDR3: TGTGCCAGCAGCTCACCCTCCACGGGGGTCTCCTACAATGAGCAGTTCTTC. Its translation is CASSSPSTGVSYNEQFF.

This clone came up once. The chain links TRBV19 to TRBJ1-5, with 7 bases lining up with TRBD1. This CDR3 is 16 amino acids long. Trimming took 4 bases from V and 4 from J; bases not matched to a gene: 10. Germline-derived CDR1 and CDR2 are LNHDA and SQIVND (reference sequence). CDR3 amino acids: CASSTGGTVGNQPQHF. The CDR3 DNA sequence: TGTGCCAGTAGTACCGGTGGGACAGTCGGAAATCAGCCCCAGCATTTT.

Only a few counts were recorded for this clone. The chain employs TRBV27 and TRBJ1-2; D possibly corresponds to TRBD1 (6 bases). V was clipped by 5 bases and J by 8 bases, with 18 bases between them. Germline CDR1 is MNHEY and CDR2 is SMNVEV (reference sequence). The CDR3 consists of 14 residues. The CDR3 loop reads CASSDVRGARGYTF. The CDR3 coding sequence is TGTGCCAGCAGTGACGTCAGGGGCGCCCGGGGCTACACCTTC.

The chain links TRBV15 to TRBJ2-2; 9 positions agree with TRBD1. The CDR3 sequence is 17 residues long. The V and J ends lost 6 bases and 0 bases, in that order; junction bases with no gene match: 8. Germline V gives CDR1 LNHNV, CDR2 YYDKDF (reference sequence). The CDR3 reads CATRFTGGYSNTGELFF. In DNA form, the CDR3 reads TGTGCCACCAGGTTCACAGGGGGCTACTCGAACACCGGGGAGCTGTTTTTT.

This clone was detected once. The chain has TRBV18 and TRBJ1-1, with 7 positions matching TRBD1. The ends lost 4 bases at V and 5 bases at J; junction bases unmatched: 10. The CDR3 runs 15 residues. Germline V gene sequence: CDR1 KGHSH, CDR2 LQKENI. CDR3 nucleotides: TGTGCCAGCTCACTAACACAGGGGCTAAGGACTGAAGCTTTCTTT. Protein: CASSLTQGLRTEAFF.

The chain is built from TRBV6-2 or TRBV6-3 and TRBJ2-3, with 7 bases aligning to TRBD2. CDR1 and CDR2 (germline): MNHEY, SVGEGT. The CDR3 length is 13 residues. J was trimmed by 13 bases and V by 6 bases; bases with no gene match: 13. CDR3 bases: TGTGCCAGCAGCCCCTCCAGCGGGGCGTGGGAGTATTTT. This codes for CASSPSSGAWEYF.

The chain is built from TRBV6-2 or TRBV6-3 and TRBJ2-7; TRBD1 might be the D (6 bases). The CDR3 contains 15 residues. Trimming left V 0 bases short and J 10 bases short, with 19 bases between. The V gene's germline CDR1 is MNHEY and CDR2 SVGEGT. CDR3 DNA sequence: TGTGCCAGCAGTTACTCGGGCCAGCAGTCCAGGGGACAGTACTTC. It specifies CASSYSGQQSRGQYF.

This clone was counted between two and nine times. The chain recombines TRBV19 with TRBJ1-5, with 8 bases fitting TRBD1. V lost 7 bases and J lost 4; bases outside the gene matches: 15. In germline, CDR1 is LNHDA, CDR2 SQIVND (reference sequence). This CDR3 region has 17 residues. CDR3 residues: CASTPFQGAIGNQPQHF. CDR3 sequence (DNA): TGTGCCAGTACCCCCTTTCAGGGGGCGATCGGGAATCAGCCCCAGCATTTT.

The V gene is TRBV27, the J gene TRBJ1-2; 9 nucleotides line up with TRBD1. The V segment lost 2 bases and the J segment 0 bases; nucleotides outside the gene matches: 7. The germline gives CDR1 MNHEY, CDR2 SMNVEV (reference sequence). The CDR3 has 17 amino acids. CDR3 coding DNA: TGTGCCAGCAGTTTAAGGACAGGGGACTCGGCTAACTATGGCTACACCTTC. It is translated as CASSLRTGDSANYGYTF.

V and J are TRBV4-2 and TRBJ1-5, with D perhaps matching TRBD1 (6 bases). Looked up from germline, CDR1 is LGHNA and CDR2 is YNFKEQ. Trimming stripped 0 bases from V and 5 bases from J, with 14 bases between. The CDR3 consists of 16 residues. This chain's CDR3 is CASSQDISAGDQPQHF. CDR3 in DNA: TGTGCCAGCAGCCAAGATATATCGGCAGGGGATCAGCCCCAGCATTTT.

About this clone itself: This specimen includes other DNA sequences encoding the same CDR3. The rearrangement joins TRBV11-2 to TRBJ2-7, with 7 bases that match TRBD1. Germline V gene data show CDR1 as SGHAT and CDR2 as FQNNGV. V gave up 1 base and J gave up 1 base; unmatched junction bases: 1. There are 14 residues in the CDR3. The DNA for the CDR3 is TGTGCCAGCAGCTTAGCAGGGGGTTCCTACGAGCAGTACTTC. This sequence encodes CASSLAGGSYEQYF.

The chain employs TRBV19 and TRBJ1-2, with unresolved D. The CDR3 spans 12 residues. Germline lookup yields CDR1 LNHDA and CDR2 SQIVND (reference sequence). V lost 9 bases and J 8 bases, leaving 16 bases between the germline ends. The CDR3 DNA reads TGTGCCAGCCGTGATCCTTTACTGGGCTACACCTTC. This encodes CASRDPLLGYTF.

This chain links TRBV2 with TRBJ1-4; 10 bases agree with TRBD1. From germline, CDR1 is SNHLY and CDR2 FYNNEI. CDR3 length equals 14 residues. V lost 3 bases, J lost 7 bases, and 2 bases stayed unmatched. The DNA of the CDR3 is TGTGCCAGCAGTGACGGACAGGGGGGTGAAAAACTGTTTTTT. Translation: CASSDGQGGEKLFF.

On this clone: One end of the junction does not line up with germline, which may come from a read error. The CDR3 region is CASRLDPVQETQYF. CDR3 in DNA: TGTGCCAGCCGCTTAGACCCAGTCCAAGAGACCCAGTACTTC. This chain joins TRBV11-1 and TRBJ2-5; D unclear. The CDR3 covers 14 residues. The V gene's germline CDR1 is SGHAT and CDR2 FQDESV (reference sequence). Filled out from reference TRBV11-1 and TRBJ2-5, the complete variable domain reads EAEVAQSPRYKITEKSQAVAFWCDPISGHATLYWYRQILGQGPELLVQFQDESVVDDSQLPKDRFSAERLKGVDSTLKIQPAELGDSAMYLCASRLDPVQETQYFGPGTRLLVL.

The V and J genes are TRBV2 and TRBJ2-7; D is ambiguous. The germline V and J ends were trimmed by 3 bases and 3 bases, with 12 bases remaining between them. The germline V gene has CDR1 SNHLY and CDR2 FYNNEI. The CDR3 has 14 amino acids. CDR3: CASSESQSFYEQYF. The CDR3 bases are TGTGCCAGCAGTGAGTCACAAAGTTTCTACGAGCAGTACTTC.

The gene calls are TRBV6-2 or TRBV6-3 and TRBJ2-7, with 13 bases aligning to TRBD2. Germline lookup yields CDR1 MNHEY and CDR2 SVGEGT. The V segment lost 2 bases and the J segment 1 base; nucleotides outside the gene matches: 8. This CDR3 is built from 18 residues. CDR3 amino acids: CASSYPPGLAGTSYEQYF. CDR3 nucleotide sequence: TGTGCCAGCAGTTACCCCCCGGGACTAGCGGGGACTTCCTACGAGCAGTACTTC.

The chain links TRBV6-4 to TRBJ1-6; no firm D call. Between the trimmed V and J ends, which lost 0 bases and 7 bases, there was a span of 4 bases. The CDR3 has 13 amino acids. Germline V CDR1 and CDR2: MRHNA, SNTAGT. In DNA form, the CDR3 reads TGTGCCAGCAGTGACTCATCAAATTCACCCCTCCACTTT. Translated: CASSDSSNSPLHF.

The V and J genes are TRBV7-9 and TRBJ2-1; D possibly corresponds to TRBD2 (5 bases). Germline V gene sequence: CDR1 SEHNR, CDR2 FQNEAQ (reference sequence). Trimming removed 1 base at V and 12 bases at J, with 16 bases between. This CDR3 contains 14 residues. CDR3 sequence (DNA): TGTGCCAGCAGCTTAGTGGAGGTGGCCGGGCGGCAGTTCTTC. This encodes CASSLVEVAGRQFF.

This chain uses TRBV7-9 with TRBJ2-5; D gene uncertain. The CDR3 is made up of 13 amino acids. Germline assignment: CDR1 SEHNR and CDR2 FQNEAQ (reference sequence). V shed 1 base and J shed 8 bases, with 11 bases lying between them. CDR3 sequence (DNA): TGTGCCAGCAGCTTAGGACCAGACTCTACCCAGTACTTC. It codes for CASSLGPDSTQYF. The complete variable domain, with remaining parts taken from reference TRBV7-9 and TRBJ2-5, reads DTGVSQNPRHKITKRGQNVTFRCDPISEHNRLYWYRQTLGQGPEFLTYFQNEAQLEKSRLLSDRFSAERPKGSFSTLEIQRTEQGDSAMYLCASSLGPDSTQYFGPGTRLLVL.

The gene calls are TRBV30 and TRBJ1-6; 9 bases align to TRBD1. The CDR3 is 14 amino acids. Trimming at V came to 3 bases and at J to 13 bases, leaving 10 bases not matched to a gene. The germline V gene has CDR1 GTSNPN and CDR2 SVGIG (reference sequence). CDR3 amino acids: CAWRQTGGTGPLHF. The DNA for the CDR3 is TGTGCCTGGAGGCAGACAGGGGGTACGGGTCCCCTCCACTTT.

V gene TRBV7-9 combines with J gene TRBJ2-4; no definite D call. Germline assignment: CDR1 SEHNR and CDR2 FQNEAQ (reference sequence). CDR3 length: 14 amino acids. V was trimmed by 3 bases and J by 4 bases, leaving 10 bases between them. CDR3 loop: CASSFPSVKNIQYF. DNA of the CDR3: TGTGCCAGCAGCTTTCCCTCAGTTAAAAACATTCAGTACTTC.